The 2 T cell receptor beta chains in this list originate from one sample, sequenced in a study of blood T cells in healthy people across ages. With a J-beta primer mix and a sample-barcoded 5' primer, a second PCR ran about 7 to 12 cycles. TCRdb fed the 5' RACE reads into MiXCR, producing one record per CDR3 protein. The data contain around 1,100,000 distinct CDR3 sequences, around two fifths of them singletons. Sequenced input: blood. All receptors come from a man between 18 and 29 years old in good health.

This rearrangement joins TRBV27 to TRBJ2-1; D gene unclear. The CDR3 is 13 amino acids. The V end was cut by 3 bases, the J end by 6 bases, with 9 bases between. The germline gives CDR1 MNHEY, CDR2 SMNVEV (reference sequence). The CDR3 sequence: CASSFRSSNEQFF. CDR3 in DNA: TGTGCCAGCAGTTTTCGCTCCAGCAATGAGCAGTTCTTC.

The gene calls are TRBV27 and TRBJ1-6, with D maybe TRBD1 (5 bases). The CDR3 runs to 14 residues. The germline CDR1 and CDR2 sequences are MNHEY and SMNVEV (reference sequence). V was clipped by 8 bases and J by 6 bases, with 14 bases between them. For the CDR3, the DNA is TGTGCCAGCGGGGGGAGCTTCGGTAATTCACCCCTCCACTTT. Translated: CASGGSFGNSPLHF.